The 17 T cell receptor beta chains in this list originate from one sample, sequenced in a study of siplizumab effects on memory and regulatory T cells. These TCRs are of unknown antigen specificity. This table comes from immunoSEQ multiplex PCR, and its TCRdb copy is limited to in-frame clones, with some not included. This sample yields 13,000 to 15,000 clones, of which around 40% are seen a single time; roughly 7.8% belongs to the top ten. Cells of the mixed lymphocyte reaction were cocultured at 37 degrees C for roughly 6 days. What was sequenced was CFSE-low (dividing) CD4+ T cells sorted from an allogeneic mixed lymphocyte reaction. These TCRs come from a human donor in good health; the cells came from an allogeneic mixed lymphocyte reaction. Some clones in this sample may be carry-over from other donors' samples.

This clone is termed medium-sized. The chain combines TRBV11-2 with TRBJ1-1, with 7 bases lining up with TRBD1. Germline lookup yields CDR1 SGHAT and CDR2 FQNNGV. The CDR3 extends over 14 amino acids. The ends lost 4 bases at V and 1 base at J; junction bases unmatched: 3. The CDR3 sequence: CASSYGQANTEAFF. The CDR3 coding sequence is TGTGCCAGCAGCTACGGACAGGCGAACACTGAAGCTTTCTTT.

The V and J genes are TRBV5-4 and TRBJ2-3; the D gene is possibly TRBD2 (6 bases). The V end lost 0 bases, the J end lost 2 bases, and 7 bases lay between the germline ends. This CDR3 has 14 amino acids. The germline V gene has CDR1 SGHNT and CDR2 YYREEE (reference sequence). For the CDR3, the DNA is TGTGCCAGCAGCTTGGGGGGACTCACAGATACGCAGTATTTT. The encoded protein is CASSLGGLTDTQYF.

The rearrangement links TRBV14 to TRBJ2-1, with D unclear. The CDR3 is 16 amino acids. Germline V gene sequence: CDR1 SGHDN, CDR2 FVKESK. The V and J ends lost 1 base and 1 base respectively, with 11 bases between them. CDR3 region: CASSQVGVGSYNEQFF. Here the CDR3 DNA reads TGTGCCAGCAGCCAAGTCGGAGTCGGATCCTACAATGAGCAGTTCTTC.

As to this clone: At one end, the junction sequence differs from germline, possibly due to a read error. The chain recombines TRBV28 with TRBJ1-1; 8 bases fit TRBD1. The CDR3 runs 14 residues. Germline lookup yields CDR1 MDHEN and CDR2 SYDVKM. The CDR3 nucleotides are TGTGCCAGCAGCTTATCAGGGGGCGGGTCTGAAGCTTTCTTT. Translation gives CASSLSGGGSEAFF.

The chain joins TRBV7-2 to TRBJ2-7; 8 bases are a match to TRBD1. This CDR3 is built from 14 residues. Trimming at V came to 6 bases and at J to 5 bases, leaving 9 bases not matched to a gene. Germline V lookup: CDR1 SGHTA, CDR2 FQGNSA. Here the CDR3 reads CASRWTGFRNEQYF. CDR3 DNA: TGTGCCAGCAGATGGACAGGGTTTAGAAACGAGCAGTACTTC.

This chain connects TRBV28 to TRBJ2-5; maybe TRBD1 (6 bases). TRBJ2-7 matches the DNA end more closely, so the J call is doubtful. Per the germline V gene, CDR1 is MDHEN and CDR2 is SYDVKM. The CDR3 consists of 15 residues. CDR3 protein: CASSQPGHSSYEQYF. In nucleotides, the CDR3 is TGTGCCAGCAGCCAGCCGGGACATAGCTCCTACGAGCAGTACTTC.

This clone qualifies as medium-sized (0.01 to 0.1%). The V call is TRBV29-1, the J call TRBJ2-1; 9 bases are shared with TRBD2. This CDR3 region has 12 residues. V lost 6 bases, J lost 8 bases, and 5 bases stayed unmatched. Germline values: CDR1 SQVTM, CDR2 ANQGSEA. The chain's CDR3 is CSVVAGVDEQFF. Here the CDR3 DNA reads TGCAGCGTAGTAGCGGGAGTGGATGAGCAGTTCTTC.

The chain employs TRBV29-1 and TRBJ1-2; D may be TRBD1 (5 bases). CDR3 length: 12 amino acids. V shed 7 bases and J shed 8 bases, with 17 bases lying between them. Germline V gene sequence: CDR1 SQVTM, CDR2 ANQGSEA. CDR3 loop: CSAGTVNGGYTF. CDR3 nucleotides: TGCAGCGCCGGGACTGTAAATGGGGGCTACACCTTC.

About this clone itself: A far larger clone is just one base off, so this is likely a read error. This chain connects TRBV7-3 to TRBJ1-2, with a tentative D call TRBD1 (5 bases). CDR3 length: 12 residues. Germline V gene lookup returns CDR1 SGHTA and CDR2 FQGTGA. The DNA for the CDR3 is TGTGCCAGCAGCAAAGAATCGCAGGGCTGCACCTTC. It encodes CASSKESQGCTF.

Turning to this clone: Relative to the germline gene, one junction end is altered; a read error may explain this. In DNA, the CDR3 is TGTGCCAGCAGCCTAACCACTCCGGGTGAGCAGTTCTTC. Amino acids: CASSLTTPGEQFF. This chain links TRBV7-3 with TRBJ2-1; D unclear. The CDR3 contains 13 residues. Germline assignment: CDR1 SGHTA and CDR2 FQGTGA.

This clone was counted only a few times. The chain carries TRBV9 and TRBJ2-1, with 7 bases identical to TRBD1. There are 15 residues in the CDR3. The germline gives CDR1 SGDLS, CDR2 YYNGEE. The V segment lost 0 bases and the J segment 4 bases; nucleotides outside the gene matches: 4. CDR3 sequence (DNA): TGTGCCAGCAGCGTAGGACAGGGCGCTTACAATGAGCAGTTCTTC. Protein product: CASSVGQGAYNEQFF.

The gene calls are TRBV29-1 and TRBJ2-2, with D perhaps assigned TRBD1 or TRBD2 (6 bases each). With 4 bases removed from V and 5 bases from J, the gap between germline ends came to 11 bases. Germline loops: CDR1 SQVTM, CDR2 ANQGSEA. The CDR3 totals 13 residues. In nucleotides, the CDR3 is TGCAGCGTTGGACTAGGGGGGACCGGGGAGCTGTTTTTT. Amino acid sequence: CSVGLGGTGELFF.

The V call is TRBV6-1, the J call TRBJ1-1; D is unclear. Between the trimmed V and J ends, which lost 1 base and 4 bases, there was a span of 10 bases. Germline V lookup: CDR1 MNHNS, CDR2 SASEGT. The CDR3 has 14 residues. In DNA form, the CDR3 reads TGTGCCAGCAGTGAAGAAGGAGGGTTCACTGAAGCTTTCTTT. Translating gives CASSEEGGFTEAFF.

In its sample, this clone is medium-sized (0.01 to 0.1%). CDR3: CASSIVSLAASSNEQFF. The CDR3 DNA sequence: TGTGCCAGTAGTATAGTATCACTAGCCGCGAGCTCCAATGAGCAGTTCTTC. The V call is TRBV19, the J call TRBJ2-1; TRBD2 is a possible D gene (6 bases). The germline V and J ends were trimmed by 1 base and 6 bases, with 19 bases remaining between them. CDR1 and CDR2 from the germline V gene are LNHDA and SQIVND (reference sequence). The CDR3 has 17 amino acids.

The rearrangement joins TRBV21-1 to TRBJ2-2; TRBD1 was called by the table and not checked on the DNA. TRBV21-1 is given as a pseudogene. The CDR3 has 15 amino acids. DNA of the CDR3: TGTGCCAGCAGCCAAGAGGGCAGGGTATTCGGGGAGCTGTTTTTT. Translated, it gives CASSQEGRVFGELFF.

The chain combines TRBV7-2 with TRBJ2-2; D is possibly TRBD1 (6 bases). CDR1 SGHTA and CDR2 FQGNSA come from the germline V gene. V lost 5 bases and J 1 base, leaving 8 bases between the germline ends. This CDR3 comprises 14 residues. CDR3 DNA: TGTGCCAGCAGCCTAGGGGGGAACACCGGGGAGCTGTTTTTT. Its translation is CASSLGGNTGELFF.

J is TRBJ1-5 and V is TRBV6-5; unclear D gene. This CDR3 contains 15 residues. Between the trimmed V and J ends, which lost 5 bases and 3 bases, there was a span of 14 bases. Germline CDR1 reads MNHEY; CDR2 reads SVGAGI. The CDR3 coding sequence is TGTGCCAGCAGTCACCCCGGGCGGGACAATCAGCCCCAGCATTTT. Protein product: CASSHPGRDNQPQHF.